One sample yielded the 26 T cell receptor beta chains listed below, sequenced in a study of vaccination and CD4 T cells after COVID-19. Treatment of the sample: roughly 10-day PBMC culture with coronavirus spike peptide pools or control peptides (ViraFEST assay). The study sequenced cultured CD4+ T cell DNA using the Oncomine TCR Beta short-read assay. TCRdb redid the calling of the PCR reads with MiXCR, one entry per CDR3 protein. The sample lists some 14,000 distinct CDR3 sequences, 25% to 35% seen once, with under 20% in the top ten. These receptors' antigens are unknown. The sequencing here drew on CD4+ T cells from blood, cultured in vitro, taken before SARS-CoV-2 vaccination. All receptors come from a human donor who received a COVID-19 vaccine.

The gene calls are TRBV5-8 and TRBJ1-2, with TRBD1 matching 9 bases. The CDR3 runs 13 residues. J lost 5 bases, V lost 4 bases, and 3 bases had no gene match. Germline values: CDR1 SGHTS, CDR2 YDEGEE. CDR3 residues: CASSRDRGYGYTF. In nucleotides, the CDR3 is TGTGCCAGCAGCCGAGACAGGGGGTATGGCTACACCTTC.

The CDR3, as DNA: TGTGCCAGCAGGGGGACAGGGGCAGATACGCAGTATTTT. Translating gives CASRGTGADTQYF. The chain combines TRBV2 with TRBJ2-3, with 10 bases matching TRBD1. After removal of 6 bases from V and 4 bases from J, the junction contained 1 base not matched to a gene. CDR3 length: 13 amino acids. CDR1 and CDR2 from the germline V gene are SNHLY and FYNNEI.

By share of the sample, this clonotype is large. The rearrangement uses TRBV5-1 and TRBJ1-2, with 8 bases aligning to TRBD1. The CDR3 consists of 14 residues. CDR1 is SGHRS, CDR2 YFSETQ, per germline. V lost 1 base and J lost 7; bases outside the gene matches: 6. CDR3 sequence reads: CASSLMQGAAGYTF. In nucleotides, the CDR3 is TGCGCCAGCAGCTTGATGCAGGGGGCGGCTGGCTACACCTTC.

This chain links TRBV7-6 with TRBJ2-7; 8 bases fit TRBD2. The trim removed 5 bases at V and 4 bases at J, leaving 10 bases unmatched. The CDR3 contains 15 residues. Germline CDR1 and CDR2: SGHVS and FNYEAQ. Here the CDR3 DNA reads TGTGCCAGCAGCCGTGGACTAGCATCGCTGTACGAGCAGTACTTC. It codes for CASSRGLASLYEQYF.

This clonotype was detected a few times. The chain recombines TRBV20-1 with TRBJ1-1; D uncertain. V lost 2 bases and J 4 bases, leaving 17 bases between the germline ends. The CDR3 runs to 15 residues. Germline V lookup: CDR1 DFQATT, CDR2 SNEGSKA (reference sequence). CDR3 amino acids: CSARRPQVGSTEAFF. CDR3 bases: TGCAGTGCTAGACGACCGCAGGTTGGGAGCACTGAAGCTTTCTTT.

The DNA of the CDR3 is TGTGCCACCAGTGATAAACTAGCGGGCTCTGACAATGAGCAGTTCTTC. As protein: CATSDKLAGSDNEQFF. The chain joins TRBV24-1 to TRBJ2-1; TRBD2 aligns across 9 bases. After removal of 3 bases from V and 5 bases from J, the junction contained 7 bases not matched to a gene. The germline V gene has CDR1 KGHDR and CDR2 SFDVKD. The CDR3 consists of 16 residues.

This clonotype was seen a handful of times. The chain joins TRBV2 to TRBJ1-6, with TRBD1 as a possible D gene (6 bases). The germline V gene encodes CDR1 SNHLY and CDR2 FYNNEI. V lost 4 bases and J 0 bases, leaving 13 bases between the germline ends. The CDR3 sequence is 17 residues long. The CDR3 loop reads CASSGGHPSSYNSPLHF. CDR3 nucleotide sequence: TGTGCCAGCAGTGGGGGACACCCTAGCTCCTATAATTCACCCCTCCACTTT.

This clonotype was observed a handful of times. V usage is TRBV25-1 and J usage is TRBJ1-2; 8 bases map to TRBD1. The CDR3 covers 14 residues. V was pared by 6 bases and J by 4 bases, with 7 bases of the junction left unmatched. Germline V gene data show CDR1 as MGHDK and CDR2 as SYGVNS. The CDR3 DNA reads TGTGCCAGCAGGCCGCCAGGGGGCGGCTATGGCTACACCTTC. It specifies CASRPPGGGYGYTF.

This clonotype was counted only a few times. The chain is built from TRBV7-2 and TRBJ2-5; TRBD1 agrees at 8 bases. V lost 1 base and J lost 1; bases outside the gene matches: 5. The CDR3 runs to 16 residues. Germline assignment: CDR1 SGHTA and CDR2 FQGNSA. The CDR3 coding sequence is TGTGCCAGCAGCTTAGGACAGGGGTCCACCCAAGAGACCCAGTACTTC. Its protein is CASSLGQGSTQETQYF. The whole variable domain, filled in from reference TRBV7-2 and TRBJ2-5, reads GAGVSQSPSNKVTEKGKDVELRCDPISGHTALYWYRQSLGQGLEFLIYFQGNSAPDKSGLPSDRFSAERTGGSVSTLTIQRTQQEDSAVYLCASSLGQGSTQETQYFGPGTRLLVL.

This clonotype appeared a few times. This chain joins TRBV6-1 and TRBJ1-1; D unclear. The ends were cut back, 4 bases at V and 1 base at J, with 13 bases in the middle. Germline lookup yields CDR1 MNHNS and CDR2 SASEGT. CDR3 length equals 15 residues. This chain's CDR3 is CASSGTWTKNTEAFF. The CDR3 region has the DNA TGTGCCAGCAGTGGAACCTGGACGAAGAACACTGAAGCTTTCTTT.

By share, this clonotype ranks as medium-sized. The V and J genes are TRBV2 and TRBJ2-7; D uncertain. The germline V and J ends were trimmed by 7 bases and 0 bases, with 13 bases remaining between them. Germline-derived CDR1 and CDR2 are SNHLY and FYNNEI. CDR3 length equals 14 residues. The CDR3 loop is CASKGLGNSYEQYF. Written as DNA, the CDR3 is TGTGCCAGCAAAGGGTTGGGGAACTCCTACGAGCAGTACTTC.

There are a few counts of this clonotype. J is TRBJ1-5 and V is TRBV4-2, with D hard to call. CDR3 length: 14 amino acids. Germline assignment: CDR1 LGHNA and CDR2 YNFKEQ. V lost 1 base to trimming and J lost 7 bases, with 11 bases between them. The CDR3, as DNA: TGTGCCAGCAGCCAAGGTTCACCGGGACAGCCCCAGCATTTT. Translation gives CASSQGSPGQPQHF.

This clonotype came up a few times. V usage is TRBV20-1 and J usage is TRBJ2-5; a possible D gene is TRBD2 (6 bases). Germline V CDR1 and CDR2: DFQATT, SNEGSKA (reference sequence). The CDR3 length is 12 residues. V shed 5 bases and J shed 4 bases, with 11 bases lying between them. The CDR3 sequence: CSAVLGGETQYF. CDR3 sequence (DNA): TGCAGTGCTGTGCTGGGGGGAGAGACCCAGTACTTC.

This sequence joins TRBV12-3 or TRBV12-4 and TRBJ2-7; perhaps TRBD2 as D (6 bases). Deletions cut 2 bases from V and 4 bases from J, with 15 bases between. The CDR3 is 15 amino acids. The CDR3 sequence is CASSLWGDPKYEQYF. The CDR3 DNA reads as TGTGCCAGCAGTTTATGGGGGGATCCCAAATACGAGCAGTACTTC.

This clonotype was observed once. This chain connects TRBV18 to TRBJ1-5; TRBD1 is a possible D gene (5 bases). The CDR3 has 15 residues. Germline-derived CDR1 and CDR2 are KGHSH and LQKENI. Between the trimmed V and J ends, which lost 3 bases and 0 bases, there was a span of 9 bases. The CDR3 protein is CASSPEQDSNQPQHF. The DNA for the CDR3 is TGTGCCAGCTCACCGGAACAGGATAGCAATCAGCCCCAGCATTTT. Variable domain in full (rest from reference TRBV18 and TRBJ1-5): NAGVMQNPRHLVRRRGQEARLRCSPMKGHSHVYWYRQLPEEGLKFMVYLQKENIIDESGMPKERFSAEFPKEGPSILRIQQVVRGDSAAYFCASSPEQDSNQPQHFGDGTRLSIL.

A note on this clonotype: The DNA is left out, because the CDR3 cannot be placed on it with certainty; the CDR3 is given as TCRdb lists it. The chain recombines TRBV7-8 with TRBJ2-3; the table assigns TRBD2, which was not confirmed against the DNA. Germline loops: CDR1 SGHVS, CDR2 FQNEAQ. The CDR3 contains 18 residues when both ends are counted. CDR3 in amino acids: CASSLSQIWRGITDTQYF.

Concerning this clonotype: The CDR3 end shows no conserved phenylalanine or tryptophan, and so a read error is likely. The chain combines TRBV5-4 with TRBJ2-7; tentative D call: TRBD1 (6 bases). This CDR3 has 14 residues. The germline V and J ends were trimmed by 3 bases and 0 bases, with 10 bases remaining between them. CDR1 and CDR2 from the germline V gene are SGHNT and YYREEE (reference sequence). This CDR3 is CASSSGTLSYEQYL. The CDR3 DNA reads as TGTGCCAGCAGCTCCGGGACACTCTCCTACGAGCAGTACCTC.

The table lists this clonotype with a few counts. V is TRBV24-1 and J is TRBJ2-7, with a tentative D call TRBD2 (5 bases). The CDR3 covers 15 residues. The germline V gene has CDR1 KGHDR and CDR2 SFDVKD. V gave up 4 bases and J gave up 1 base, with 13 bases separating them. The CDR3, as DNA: TGTGCCACCAGTGAATCGGAGGACCATTCCTACGAGCAGTACTTC. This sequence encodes CATSESEDHSYEQYF.

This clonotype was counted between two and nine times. DNA of the CDR3: TGTGCCAGCAGTTACACAGTCTCCTACGAGCAGTACTTC. Its protein product is CASSYTVSYEQYF. The chain combines TRBV6-2 or TRBV6-3 with TRBJ2-7; D not resolved. The CDR3 has 13 amino acids. Looked up from germline, CDR1 is MNHEY and CDR2 is SVGEGT. The V end lost 2 bases, the J end lost 0 bases, and 5 bases lay between the germline ends.

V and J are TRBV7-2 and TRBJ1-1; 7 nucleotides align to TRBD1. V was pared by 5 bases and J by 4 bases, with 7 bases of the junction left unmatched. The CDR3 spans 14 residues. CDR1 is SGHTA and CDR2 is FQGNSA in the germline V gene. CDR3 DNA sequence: TGTGCCAGCAGCCGTCTACAGGGGATCACTGAAGCTTTCTTT. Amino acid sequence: CASSRLQGITEAFF.

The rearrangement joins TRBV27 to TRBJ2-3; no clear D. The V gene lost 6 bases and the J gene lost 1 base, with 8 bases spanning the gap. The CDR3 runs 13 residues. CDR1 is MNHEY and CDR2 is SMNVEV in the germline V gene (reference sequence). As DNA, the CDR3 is TGTGCCAGCAGAAAGAGTGGCACAGATACGCAGTATTTT. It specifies CASRKSGTDTQYF.

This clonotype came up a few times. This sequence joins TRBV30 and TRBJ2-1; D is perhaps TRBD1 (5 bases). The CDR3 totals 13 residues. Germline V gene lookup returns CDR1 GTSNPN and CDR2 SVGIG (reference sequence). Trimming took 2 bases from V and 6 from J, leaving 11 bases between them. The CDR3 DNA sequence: TGTGCCTGGAGTAATTCGCAGGGCAATGAGCAGTTCTTC. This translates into CAWSNSQGNEQFF.

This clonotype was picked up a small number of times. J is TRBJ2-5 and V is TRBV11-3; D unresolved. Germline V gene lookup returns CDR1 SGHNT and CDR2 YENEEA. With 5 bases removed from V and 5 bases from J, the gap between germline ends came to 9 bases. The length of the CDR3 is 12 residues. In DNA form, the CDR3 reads TGTGCCAGCAGCCCCTCGGAGGAGACCCAGTACTTC. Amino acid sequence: CASSPSEETQYF. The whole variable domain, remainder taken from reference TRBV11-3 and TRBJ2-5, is EAGVVQSPRYKIIEKKQPVAFWCNPISGHNTLYWYLQNLGQGPELLIRYENEEAVDDSQLPKDRFSAERLKGVDSTLKIQPAELGDSAVYLCASSPSEETQYFGPGTRLLVL.

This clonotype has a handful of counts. Written as DNA, the CDR3 is TGTGCCATCAGTGATGAGGAGCCCAACTATGGCTACACCTTC. Its translation is CAISDEEPNYGYTF. This rearrangement joins TRBV10-3 to TRBJ1-2, with D hard to call. Germline V lookup: CDR1 ENHRY, CDR2 SYGVKD. This CDR3 has 14 amino acids. V was shortened by 3 bases and J by 2 bases, with 10 bases between the two germline ends.

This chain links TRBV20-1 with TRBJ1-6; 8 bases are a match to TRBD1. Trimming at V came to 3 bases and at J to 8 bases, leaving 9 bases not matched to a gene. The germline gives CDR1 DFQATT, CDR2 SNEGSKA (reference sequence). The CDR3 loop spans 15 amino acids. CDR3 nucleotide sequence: TGCAGTGCTAGTACAGGGGGGATTGGGGATTCACCCCTCCACTTT. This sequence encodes CSASTGGIGDSPLHF.

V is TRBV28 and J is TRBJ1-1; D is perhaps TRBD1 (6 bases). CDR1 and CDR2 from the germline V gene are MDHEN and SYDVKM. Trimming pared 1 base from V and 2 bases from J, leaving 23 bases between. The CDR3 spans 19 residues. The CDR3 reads CASSLFGVDRTKRNTEAFF. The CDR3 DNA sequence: TGTGCCAGCAGTTTATTCGGCGTCGACAGGACCAAACGCAACACTGAAGCTTTCTTT.